This is a list of T cell receptor beta chains from one sample in a study of T cells in Graves' hyperthyroidism and ophthalmopathy. TCRdb reprocessed the multiplex PCR reads via MiXCR and lists one record per CDR3 protein. Of fewer than 600,000 distinct CDR3 sequences listed, 14% are singletons. Specimen: blood. These TCRs come from a woman in her thirties or forties with Graves' hyperthyroidism. CDR3s include the opening cysteine and the closing phenylalanine or tryptophan. A D gene is named only where the DNA matches it firmly. Clone size is shown for a subset of rows, as once, few, many or a class of expanded clone.

D: -
J: TRBJ1-2
size: many
V: TRBV18
CDR3: CASSPGDIYGYTF
DNA: TGTGCCAGCTCACCCGGCGATATCTATGGCTACACCTTC

D: TRBD1
J: TRBJ1-4
size: -
V: TRBV6-6
CDR3: CASSYSTGISEKLFF
DNA: TGTGCCAGCAGTTACTCGACAGGGATCAGTGAAAAACTGTTTTTT

D: -
J: TRBJ2-7
size: many
V: TRBV28
CDR3: CASSFVGTPRNGQYF
DNA: TGTGCCAGCAGTTTTGTTGGGACGCCCCGCAACGGGCAGTACTTC

D: -
J: TRBJ2-7
size: many
V: TRBV28
CDR3: CASSLTGNLYEQYF
DNA: TGTGCCAGCAGTTTAACGGGAAATCTCTACGAGCAGTACTTC

D: -
J: TRBJ2-5
size: many
V: TRBV7-8
CDR3: CASSSYVQETQYF
DNA: TGTGCCAGCAGCTCCTACGTCCAAGAGACCCAGTACTTC

D: -
J: TRBJ2-5
size: many
V: TRBV5-1
CDR3: CASSLSQGGAETQYF
DNA: TGCGCCAGCAGCTTGTCACAGGGTGGGGCGGAGACCCAGTACTTC

D: -
J: TRBJ2-7
size: many
V: TRBV20-1
CDR3: CSADQPFEQYF
DNA: TGCAGTGCTGACCAGCCATTCGAGCAGTACTTC

D: -
J: TRBJ2-7
size: few
V: TRBV2
CDR3: CAGIPGLPFLHEQYF
DNA: TGTGCCGGCATCCCGGGCCTCCCATTTCTACACGAGCAGTACTTC

D: -
J: TRBJ2-1
size: -
V: TRBV10-3
CDR3: CAIGASWGEQFF
DNA: TGTGCCATCGGGGCTAGCTGGGGTGAGCAGTTCTTC

D: TRBD2
J: TRBJ2-5
size: many
V: TRBV28
CDR3: CASSPGLAGVVETQYF
DNA: TGTGCCAGCAGTCCGGGACTAGCGGGAGTGGTAGAGACCCAGTACTTC

D: -
J: TRBJ2-7
size: many
V: TRBV27
CDR3: CASSSVPGYEQYF
DNA: TGTGCCAGCAGTTCGGTGCCGGGCTACGAGCAGTACTTC